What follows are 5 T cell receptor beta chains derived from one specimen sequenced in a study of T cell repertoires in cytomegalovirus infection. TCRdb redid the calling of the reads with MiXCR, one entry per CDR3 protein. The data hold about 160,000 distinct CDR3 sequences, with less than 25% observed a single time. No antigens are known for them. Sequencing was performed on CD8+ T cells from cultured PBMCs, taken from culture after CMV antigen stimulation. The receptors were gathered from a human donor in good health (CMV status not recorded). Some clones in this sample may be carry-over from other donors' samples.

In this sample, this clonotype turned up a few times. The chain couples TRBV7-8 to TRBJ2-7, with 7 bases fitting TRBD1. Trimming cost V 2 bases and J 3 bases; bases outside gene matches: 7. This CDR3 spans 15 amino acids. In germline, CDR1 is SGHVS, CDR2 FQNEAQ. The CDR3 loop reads CASSLIAGDSYEQYF. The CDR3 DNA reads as TGTGCCAGCAGCTTAATAGCCGGGGACAGCTACGAGCAGTACTTC.

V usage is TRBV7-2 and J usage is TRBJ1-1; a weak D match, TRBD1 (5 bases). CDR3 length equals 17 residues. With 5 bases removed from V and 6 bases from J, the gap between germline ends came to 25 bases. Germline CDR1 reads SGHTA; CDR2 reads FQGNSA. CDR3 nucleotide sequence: TGTGCCAGCAGCCCCATCCCCCCACAGGCCGCTGTCGCTGAAGCTTTCTTT. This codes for CASSPIPPQAAVAEAFF.

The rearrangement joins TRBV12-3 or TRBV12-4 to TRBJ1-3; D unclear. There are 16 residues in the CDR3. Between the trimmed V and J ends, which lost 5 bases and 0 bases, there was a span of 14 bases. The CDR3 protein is CASSLMTFSSGNTIYF. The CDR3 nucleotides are TGTGCCAGCAGTCTCATGACATTTAGCTCTGGAAACACCATATATTTT.

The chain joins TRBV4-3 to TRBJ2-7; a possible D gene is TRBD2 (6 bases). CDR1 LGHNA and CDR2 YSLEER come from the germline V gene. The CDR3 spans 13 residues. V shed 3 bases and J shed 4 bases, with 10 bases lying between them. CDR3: CASSHFGGYEQYF. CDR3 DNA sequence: TGCGCCAGCAGCCACTTTGGGGGGTACGAGCAGTACTTC.

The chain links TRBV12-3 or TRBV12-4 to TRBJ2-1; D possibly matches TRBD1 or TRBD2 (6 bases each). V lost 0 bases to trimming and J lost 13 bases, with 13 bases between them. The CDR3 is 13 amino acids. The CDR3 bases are TGTGCCAGCAGTTTAGCGCCGGGGGCTCCCCAGTTCTTC. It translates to CASSLAPGAPQFF.